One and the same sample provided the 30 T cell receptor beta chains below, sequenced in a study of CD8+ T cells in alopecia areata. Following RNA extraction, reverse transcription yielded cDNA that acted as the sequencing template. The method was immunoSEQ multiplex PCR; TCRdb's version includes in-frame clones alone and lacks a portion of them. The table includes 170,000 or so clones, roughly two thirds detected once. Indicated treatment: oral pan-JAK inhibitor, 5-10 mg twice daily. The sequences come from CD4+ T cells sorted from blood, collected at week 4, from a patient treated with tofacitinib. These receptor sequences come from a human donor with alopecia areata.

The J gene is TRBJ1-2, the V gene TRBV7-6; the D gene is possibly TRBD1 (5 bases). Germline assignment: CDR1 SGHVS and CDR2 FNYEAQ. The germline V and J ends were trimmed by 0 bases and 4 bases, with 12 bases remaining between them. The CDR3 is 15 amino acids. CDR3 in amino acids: CASSLAAGTVYGYTF. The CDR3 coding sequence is TGTGCCAGCAGCTTAGCGGCAGGGACCGTCTATGGCTACACCTTC.

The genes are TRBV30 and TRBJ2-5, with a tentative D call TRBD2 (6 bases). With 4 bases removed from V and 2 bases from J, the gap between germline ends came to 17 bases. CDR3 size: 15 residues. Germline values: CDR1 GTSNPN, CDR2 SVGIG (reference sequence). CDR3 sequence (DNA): TGTGCCTGGAATTTCAGGGAAGCGGGTCAAGAGACCCAGTACTTC. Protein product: CAWNFREAGQETQYF.

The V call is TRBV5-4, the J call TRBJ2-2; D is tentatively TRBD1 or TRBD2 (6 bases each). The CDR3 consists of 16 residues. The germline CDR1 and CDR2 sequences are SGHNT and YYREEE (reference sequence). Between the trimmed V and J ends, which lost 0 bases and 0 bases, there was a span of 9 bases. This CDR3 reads CASSLAGAPNTGELFF. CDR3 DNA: TGTGCCAGCAGCTTGGCGGGGGCCCCGAACACCGGGGAGCTGTTTTTT. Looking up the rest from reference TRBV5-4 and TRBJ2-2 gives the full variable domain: ETGVTQSPTHLIKTRGQQVTLRCSSQSGHNTVSWYQQALGQGPQFIFQYYREEENGRGNFPPRFSGLQFPNYSSELNVNALELDDSALYLCASSLAGAPNTGELFFGEGSRLTVL.

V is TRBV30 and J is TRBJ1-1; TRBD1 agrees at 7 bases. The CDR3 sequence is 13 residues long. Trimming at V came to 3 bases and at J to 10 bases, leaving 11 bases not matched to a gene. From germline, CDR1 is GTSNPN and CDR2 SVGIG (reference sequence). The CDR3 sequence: CAWRTGTTLGAFF. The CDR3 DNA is TGTGCCTGGAGGACAGGGACTACCCTAGGAGCTTTCTTT.

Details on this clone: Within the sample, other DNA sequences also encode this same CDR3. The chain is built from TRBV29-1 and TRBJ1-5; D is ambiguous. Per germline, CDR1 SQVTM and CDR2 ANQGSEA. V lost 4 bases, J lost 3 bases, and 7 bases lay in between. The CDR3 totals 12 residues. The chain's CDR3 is CSVADSNQPQHF. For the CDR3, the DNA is TGCAGCGTTGCTGATTCCAATCAGCCCCAGCATTTT.

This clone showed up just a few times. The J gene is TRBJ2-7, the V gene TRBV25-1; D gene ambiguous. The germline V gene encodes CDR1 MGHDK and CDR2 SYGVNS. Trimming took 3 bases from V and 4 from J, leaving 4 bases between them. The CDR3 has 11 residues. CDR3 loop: CASSDRYEQYF. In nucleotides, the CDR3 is TGTGCCAGCAGTGACCGATACGAGCAGTACTTC.

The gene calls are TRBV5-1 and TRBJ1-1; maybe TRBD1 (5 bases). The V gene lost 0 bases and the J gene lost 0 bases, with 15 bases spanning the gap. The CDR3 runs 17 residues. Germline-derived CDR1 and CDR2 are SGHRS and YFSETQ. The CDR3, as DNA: TGCGCCAGCAGCTTGGTTCTGAGGGGAAGCGTGAACACTGAAGCTTTCTTT. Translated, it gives CASSLVLRGSVNTEAFF.

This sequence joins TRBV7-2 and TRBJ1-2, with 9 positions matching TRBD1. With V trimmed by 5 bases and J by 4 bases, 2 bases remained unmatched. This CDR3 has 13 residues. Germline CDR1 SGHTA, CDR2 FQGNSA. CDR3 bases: TGTGCCAGCAGCCCACAGGGGGCCTATGGCTACACCTTC. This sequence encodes CASSPQGAYGYTF.

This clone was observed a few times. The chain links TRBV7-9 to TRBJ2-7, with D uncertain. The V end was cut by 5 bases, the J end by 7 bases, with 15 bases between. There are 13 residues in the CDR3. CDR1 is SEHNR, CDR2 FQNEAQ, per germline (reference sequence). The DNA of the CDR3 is TGTGCCAGCAGCCGTGGGGAAGGGAAAGAGCAGTACTTC. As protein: CASSRGEGKEQYF. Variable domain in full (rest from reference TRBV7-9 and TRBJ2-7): DTGVSQNPRHKITKRGQNVTFRCDPISEHNRLYWYRQTLGQGPEFLTYFQNEAQLEKSRLLSDRFSAERPKGSFSTLEIQRTEQGDSAMYLCASSRGEGKEQYFGPGTRLTVT.

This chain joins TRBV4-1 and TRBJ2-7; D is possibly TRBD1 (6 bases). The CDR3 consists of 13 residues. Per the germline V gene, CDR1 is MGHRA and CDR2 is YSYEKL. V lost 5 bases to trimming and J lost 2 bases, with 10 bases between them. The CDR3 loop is CASSSRQAYEQYF. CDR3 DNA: TGCGCCAGCAGCTCAAGACAGGCCTACGAGCAGTACTTC.

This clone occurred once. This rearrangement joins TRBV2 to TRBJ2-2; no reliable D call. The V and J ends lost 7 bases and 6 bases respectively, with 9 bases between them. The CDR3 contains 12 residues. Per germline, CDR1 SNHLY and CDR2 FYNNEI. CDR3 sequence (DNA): TGTGCCAGCAAGCGACTCGCCGGGGAGCTGTTTTTT. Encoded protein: CASKRLAGELFF.

The CDR3 DNA follows: TGCAGCGTCCTGGACAGCGTCGCAACTAATGAAAAACTGTTTTTT. Its protein product is CSVLDSVATNEKLFF. The chain joins TRBV29-1 to TRBJ1-4, with D maybe TRBD1 (6 bases). The CDR3 covers 15 residues. Trimming removed 6 bases at V and 0 bases at J, with 14 bases between. Germline assignment: CDR1 SQVTM and CDR2 ANQGSEA.

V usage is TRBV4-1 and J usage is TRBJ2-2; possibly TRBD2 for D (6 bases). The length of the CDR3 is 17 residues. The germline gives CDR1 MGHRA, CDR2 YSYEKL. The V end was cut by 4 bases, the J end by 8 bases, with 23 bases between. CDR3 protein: CASSRRLGILDEGELFF. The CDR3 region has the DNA TGCGCCAGCAGCCGAAGACTAGGCATCCTCGATGAGGGGGAGCTGTTTTTT.

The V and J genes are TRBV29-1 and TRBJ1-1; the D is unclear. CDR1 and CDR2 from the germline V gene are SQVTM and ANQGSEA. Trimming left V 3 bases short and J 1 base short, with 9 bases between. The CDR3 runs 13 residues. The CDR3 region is CSVERRQNTEAFF. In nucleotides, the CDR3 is TGCAGCGTTGAGAGGCGGCAGAACACTGAAGCTTTCTTT. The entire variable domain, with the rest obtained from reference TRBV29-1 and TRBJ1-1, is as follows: SAVISQKPSRDICQRGTSLTIQCQVDSQVTMMFWYRQQPGQSLTLIATANQGSEATYESGFVIDKFPISRPNLTFSTLTVSNMSPEDSSIYLCSVERRQNTEAFFGQGTRLTVV.

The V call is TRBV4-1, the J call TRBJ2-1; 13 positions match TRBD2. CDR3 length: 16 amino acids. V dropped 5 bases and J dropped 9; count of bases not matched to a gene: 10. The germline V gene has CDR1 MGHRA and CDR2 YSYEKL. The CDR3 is CASSLTSGGPLGEQFF. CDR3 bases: TGCGCCAGCAGCTTGACTAGCGGGGGGCCCCTCGGTGAGCAGTTCTTC.

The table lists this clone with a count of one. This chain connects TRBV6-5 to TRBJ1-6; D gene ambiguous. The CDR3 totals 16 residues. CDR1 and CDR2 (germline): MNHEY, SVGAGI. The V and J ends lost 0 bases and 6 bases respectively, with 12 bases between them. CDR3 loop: CASSYSIRLGNSPLHF. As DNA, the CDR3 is TGTGCCAGCAGTTACTCGATAAGGCTGGGTAATTCACCCCTCCACTTT.

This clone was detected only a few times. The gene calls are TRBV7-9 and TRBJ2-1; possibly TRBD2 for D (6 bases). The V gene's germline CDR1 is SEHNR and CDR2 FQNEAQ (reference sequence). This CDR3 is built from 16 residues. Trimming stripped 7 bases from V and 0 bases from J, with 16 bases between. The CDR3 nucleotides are TGTGCCAGCAACCCGGGACTCCGGAGCTCCTACAATGAGCAGTTCTTC. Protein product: CASNPGLRSSYNEQFF.

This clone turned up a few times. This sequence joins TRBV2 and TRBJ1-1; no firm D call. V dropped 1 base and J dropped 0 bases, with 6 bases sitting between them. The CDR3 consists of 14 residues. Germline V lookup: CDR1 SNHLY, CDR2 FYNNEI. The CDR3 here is CASSEVGMNTEAFF. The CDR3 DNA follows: TGTGCCAGCAGTGAAGTTGGCATGAACACTGAAGCTTTCTTT.

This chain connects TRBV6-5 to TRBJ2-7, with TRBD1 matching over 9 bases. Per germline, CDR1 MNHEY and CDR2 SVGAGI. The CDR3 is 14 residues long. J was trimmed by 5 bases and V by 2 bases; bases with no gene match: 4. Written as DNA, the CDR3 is TGTGCCAGCAGTTACGACAGGGGGAAGAACGAGCAGTACTTC. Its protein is CASSYDRGKNEQYF.

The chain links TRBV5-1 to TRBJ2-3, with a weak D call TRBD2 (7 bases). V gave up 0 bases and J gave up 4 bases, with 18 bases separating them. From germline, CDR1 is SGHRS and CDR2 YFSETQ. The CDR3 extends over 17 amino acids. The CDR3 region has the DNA TGCGCCAGCAGCTTGGCTCCAAGGGGGGGGGCCTCAGATACGCAGTATTTT. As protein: CASSLAPRGGASDTQYF.

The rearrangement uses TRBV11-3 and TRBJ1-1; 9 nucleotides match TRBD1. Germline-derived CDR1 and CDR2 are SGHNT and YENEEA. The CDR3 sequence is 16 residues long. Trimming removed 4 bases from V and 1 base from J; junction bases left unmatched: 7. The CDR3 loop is CASSYGQGRGNTEAFF. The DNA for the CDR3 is TGTGCCAGCAGCTACGGACAGGGGAGGGGGAACACTGAAGCTTTCTTT.

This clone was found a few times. In DNA, the CDR3 is TGTGCCTCCCGCGGGGGCAATCAGCCCCAGCATTTT. This translates into CASRGGNQPQHF. The genes are TRBV10-3 and TRBJ1-5; D is ambiguous. CDR1 and CDR2 from the germline V gene are ENHRY and SYGVKD. This CDR3 spans 12 amino acids. Trimming took off 11 bases at V and 2 bases at J, with 10 bases between the two ends.

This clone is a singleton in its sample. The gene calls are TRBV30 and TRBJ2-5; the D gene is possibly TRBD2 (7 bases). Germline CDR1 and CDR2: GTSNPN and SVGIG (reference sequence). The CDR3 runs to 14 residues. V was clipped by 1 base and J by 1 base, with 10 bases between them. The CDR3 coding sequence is TGTGCCTGGAGTGGCGGGGGCATCCAAGAGACCCAGTACTTC. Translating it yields CAWSGGGIQETQYF.

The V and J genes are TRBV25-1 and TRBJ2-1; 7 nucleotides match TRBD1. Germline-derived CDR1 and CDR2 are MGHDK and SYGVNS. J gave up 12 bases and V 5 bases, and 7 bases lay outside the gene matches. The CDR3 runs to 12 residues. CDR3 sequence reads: CASSLSGQLQFF. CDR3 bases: TGTGCCAGCAGTCTTTCGGGACAGCTGCAGTTCTTC.

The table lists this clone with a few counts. This chain's CDR3 is CASSLEGFTYEQYF. As DNA, the CDR3 is TGCGCCAGCAGCTTGGAAGGGTTCACGTACGAGCAGTACTTC. The chain links TRBV5-1 to TRBJ2-7; D gene ambiguous. Trimming pared 0 bases from V and 4 bases from J, leaving 11 bases between. This CDR3 contains 14 residues. CDR1 and CDR2 (germline): SGHRS, YFSETQ.

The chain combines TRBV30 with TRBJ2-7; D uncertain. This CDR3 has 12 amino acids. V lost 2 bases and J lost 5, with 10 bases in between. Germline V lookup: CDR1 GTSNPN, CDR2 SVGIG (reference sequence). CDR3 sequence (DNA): TGTGCCTGGAGTCTGGGAAGGAACGAGCAGTACTTC. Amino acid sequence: CAWSLGRNEQYF.

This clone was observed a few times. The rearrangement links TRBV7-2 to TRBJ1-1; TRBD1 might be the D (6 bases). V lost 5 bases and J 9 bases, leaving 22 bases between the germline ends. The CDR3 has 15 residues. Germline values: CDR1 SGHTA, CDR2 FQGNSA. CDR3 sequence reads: CASSTPQGSAPKAFF. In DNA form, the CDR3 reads TGTGCCAGCAGCACCCCACAGGGTTCGGCGCCGAAAGCTTTCTTT. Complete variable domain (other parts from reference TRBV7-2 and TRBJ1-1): GAGVSQSPSNKVTEKGKDVELRCDPISGHTALYWYRQSLGQGLEFLIYFQGNSAPDKSGLPSDRFSAERTGGSVSTLTIQRTQQEDSAVYLCASSTPQGSAPKAFFGQGTRLTVV.

As DNA, the CDR3 is TGCGCCAGCAGCCCGTCGGGGACCAACTACAATGAGCAGTTCTTC. This translates into CASSPSGTNYNEQFF. V gene TRBV5-1 combines with J gene TRBJ2-1; D could derive from TRBD1 or TRBD2 (5 bases each). Germline V gives CDR1 SGHRS, CDR2 YFSETQ. The V end lost 4 bases, the J end lost 3 bases, and 14 bases lay between the germline ends. The CDR3 consists of 15 residues. Complete variable domain (other parts from reference TRBV5-1 and TRBJ2-1): KAGVTQTPRYLIKTRGQQVTLSCSPISGHRSVSWYQQTPGQGLQFLFEYFSETQRNKGNFPGRFSGRQFSNSRSEMNVSTLELGDSALYLCASSPSGTNYNEQFFGPGTRLTVL.

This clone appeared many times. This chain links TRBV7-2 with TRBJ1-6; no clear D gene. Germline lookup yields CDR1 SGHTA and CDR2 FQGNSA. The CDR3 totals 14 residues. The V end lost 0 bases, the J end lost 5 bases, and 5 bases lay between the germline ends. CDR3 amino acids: CASSLASHNSPLHF. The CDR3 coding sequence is TGTGCCAGCAGCTTAGCGAGCCATAATTCACCCCTCCACTTT.

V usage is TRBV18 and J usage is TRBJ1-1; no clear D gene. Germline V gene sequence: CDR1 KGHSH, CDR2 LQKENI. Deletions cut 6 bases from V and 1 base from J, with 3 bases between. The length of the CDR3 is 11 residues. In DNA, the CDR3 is TGTGCCAGCTCTCAGAACACTGAAGCTTTCTTT. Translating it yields CASSQNTEAFF.